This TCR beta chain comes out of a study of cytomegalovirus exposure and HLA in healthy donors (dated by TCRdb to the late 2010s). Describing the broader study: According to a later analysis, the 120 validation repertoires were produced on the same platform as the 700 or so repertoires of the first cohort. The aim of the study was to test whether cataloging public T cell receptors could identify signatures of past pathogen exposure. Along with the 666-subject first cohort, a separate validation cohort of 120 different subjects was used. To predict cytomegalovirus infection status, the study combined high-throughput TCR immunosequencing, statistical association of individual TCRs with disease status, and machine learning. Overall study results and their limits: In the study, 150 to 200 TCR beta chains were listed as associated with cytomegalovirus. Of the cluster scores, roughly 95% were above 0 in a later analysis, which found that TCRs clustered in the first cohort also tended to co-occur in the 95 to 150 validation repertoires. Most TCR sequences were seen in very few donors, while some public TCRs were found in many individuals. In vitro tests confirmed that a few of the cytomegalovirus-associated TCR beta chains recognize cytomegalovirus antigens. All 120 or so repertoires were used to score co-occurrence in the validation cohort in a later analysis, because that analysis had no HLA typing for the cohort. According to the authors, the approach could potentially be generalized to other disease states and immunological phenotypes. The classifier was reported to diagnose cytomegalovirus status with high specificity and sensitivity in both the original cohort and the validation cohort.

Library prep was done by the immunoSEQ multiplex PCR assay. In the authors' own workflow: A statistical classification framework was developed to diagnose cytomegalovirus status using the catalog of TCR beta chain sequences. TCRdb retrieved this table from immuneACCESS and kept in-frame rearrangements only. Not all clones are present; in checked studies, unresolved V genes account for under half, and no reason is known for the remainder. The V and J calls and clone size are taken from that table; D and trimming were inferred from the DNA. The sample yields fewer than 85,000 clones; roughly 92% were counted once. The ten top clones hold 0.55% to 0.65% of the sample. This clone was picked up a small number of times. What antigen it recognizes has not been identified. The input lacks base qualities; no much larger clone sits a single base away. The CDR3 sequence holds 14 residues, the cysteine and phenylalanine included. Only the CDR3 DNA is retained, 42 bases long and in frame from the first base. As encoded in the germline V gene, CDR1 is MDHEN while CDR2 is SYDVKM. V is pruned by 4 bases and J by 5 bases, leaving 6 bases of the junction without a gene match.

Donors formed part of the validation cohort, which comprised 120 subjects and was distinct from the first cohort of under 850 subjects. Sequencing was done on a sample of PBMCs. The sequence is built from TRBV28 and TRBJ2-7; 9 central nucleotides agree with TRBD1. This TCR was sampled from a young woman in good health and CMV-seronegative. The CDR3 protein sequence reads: CASSSQGAFNEQYF. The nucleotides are TGTGCCAGCAGTTCACAGGGGGCCTTTAACGAGCAGTACTTC.